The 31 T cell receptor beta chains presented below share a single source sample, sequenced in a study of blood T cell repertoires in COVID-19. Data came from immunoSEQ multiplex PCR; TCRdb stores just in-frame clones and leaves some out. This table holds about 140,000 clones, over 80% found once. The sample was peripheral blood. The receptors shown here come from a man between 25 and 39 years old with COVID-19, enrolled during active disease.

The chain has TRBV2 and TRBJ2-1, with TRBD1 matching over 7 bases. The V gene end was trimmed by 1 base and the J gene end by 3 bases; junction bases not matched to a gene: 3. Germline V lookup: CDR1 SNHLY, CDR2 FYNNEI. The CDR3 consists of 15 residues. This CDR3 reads CASSEVAGGYNEQFF. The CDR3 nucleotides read TGTGCCAGCAGTGAAGTGGCAGGGGGCTACAATGAGCAGTTCTTC.

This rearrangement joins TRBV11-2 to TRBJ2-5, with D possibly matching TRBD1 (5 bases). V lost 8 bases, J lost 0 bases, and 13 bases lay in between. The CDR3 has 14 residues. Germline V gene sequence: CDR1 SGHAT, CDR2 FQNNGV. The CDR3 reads CASLTTANQETQYF. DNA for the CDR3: TGTGCCAGCTTAACGACAGCGAACCAAGAGACCCAGTACTTC.

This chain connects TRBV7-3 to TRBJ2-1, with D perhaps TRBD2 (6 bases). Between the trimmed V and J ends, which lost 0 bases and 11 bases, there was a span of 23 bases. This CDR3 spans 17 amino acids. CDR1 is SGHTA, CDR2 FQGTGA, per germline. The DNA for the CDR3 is TGTGCCAGCAGCTTAACAAGTATGGGGGACTCCTCGATGAAGCAGTTCTTC. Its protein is CASSLTSMGDSSMKQFF.

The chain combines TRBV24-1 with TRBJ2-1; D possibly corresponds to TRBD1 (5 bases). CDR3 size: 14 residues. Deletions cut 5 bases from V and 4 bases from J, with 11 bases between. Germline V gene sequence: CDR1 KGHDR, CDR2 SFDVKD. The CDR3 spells CATSAKTGYNEQFF. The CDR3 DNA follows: TGTGCCACCAGTGCCAAAACAGGATACAATGAGCAGTTCTTC.

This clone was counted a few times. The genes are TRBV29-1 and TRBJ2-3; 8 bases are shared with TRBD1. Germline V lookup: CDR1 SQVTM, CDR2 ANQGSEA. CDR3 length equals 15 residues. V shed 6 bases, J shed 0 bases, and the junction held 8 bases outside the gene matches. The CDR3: CSVTGTGASTDTQYF. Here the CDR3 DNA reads TGCAGCGTAACCGGGACAGGAGCTAGCACAGATACGCAGTATTTT.

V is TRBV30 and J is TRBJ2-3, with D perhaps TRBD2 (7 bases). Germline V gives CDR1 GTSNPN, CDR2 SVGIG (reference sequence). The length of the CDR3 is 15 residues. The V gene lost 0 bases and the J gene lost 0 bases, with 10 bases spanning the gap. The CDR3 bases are TGTGCCTGGAGTGTCGCGGGGGCTAGCACAGATACGCAGTATTTT. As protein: CAWSVAGASTDTQYF.

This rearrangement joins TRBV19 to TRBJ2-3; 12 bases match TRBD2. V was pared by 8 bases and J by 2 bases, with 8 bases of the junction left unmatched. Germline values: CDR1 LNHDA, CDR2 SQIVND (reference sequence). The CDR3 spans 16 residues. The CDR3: CASHETSGSITDTQYF. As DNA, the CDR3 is TGTGCCAGTCACGAGACTAGCGGGAGTATCACAGATACGCAGTATTTT.

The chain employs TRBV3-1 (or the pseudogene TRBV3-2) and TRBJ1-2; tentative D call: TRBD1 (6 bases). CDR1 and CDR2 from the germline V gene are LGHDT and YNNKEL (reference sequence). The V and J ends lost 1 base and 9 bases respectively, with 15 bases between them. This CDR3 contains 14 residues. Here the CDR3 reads CASSQGLTGKSYTF. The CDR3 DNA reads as TGTGCCAGCAGCCAAGGGCTTACAGGGAAGAGCTACACCTTC.

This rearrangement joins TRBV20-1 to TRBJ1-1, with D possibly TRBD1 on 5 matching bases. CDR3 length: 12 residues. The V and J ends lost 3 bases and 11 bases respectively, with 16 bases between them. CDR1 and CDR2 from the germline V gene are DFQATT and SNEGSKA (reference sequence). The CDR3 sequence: CSASPRVGRAFF. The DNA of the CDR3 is TGCAGTGCTAGTCCCAGGGTAGGGCGCGCTTTCTTT.

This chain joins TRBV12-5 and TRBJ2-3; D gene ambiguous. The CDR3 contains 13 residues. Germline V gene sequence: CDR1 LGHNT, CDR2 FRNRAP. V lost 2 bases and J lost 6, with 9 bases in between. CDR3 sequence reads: CASGLNGWDTQYF. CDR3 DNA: TGTGCTAGTGGTTTGAACGGGTGGGATACGCAGTATTTT.

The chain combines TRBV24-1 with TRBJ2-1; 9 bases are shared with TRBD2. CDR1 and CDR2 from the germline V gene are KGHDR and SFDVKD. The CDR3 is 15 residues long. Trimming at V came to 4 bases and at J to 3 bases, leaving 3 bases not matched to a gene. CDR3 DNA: TGTGCCACCAGTGAGGGACTAGCCGACTACAATGAGCAGTTCTTC. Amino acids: CATSEGLADYNEQFF.

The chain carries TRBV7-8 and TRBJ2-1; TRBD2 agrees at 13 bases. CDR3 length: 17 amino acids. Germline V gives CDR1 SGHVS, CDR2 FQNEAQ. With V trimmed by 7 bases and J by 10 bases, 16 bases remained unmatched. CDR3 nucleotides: TGTGCCAGCACCCCCTTAGTTGTGGGGACTAGCGGGAAAGAGCAGTTCTTC. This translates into CASTPLVVGTSGKEQFF. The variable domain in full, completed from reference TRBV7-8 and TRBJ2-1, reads GAGVSQSPRYKVAKRGQDVALRCDPISGHVSLFWYQQALGQGPEFLTYFQNEAQLDKSGLPSDRFFAERPEGSVSTLKIQRTQQEDSAVYLCASTPLVVGTSGKEQFFGPGTRLTVL.

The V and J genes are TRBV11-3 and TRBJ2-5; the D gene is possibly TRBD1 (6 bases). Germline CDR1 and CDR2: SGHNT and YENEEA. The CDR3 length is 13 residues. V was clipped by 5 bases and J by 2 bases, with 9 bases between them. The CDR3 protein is CASSRTAQETQYF. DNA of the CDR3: TGTGCCAGCAGCCGGACAGCTCAAGAGACCCAGTACTTC.

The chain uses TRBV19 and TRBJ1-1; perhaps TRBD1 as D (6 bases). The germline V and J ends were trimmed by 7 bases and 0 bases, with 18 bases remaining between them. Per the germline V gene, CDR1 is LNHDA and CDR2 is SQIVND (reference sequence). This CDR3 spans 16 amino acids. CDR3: CASTTTPQGMNTEAFF. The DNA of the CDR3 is TGTGCCAGTACTACCACCCCACAGGGTATGAACACTGAAGCTTTCTTT. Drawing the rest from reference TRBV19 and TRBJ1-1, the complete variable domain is DGGITQSPKYLFRKEGQNVTLSCEQNLNHDAMYWYRQDPGQGLRLIYYSQIVNDFQKGDIAEGYSVSREKKESFPLTVTSAQKNPTAFYLCASTTTPQGMNTEAFFGQGTRLTVV.

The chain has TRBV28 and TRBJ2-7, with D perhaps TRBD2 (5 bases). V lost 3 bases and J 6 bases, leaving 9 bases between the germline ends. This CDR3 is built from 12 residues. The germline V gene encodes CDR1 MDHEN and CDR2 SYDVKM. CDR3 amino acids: CASSLYAGEQYF. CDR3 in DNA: TGTGCCAGCAGTTTGTACGCGGGCGAGCAGTACTTC.

CDR3 residues: CASSSRYSNQPQHF. The CDR3 nucleotides read TGTGCCAGCAGTTCGAGGTATAGCAATCAGCCCCAGCATTTT. The rearrangement uses TRBV28 and TRBJ1-5; D ambiguous. The V end was cut by 4 bases, the J end by 0 bases, with 7 bases between. Germline V CDR1 and CDR2: MDHEN, SYDVKM. The CDR3 is 14 amino acids.

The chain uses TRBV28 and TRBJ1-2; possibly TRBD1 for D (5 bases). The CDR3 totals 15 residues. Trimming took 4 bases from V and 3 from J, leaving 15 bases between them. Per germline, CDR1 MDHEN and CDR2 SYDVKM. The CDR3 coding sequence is TGTGCCAGCAGTTCTAATGGACACCTTGACTATGGCTACACCTTC. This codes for CASSSNGHLDYGYTF.

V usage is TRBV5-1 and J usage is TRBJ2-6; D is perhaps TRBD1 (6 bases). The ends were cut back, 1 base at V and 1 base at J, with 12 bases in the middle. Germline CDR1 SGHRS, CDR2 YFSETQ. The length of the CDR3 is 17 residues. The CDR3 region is CASSLLEQGSGANVLTF. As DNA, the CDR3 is TGCGCCAGCAGCTTGTTAGAACAGGGTTCTGGGGCCAACGTCCTGACTTTC.

The CDR3 bases are TGTGCCACCAGGGACAGGGGGGATAATGAAAAACTGTTTTTT. This sequence encodes CATRDRGDNEKLFF. The genes are TRBV15 and TRBJ1-4; 10 bases line up with TRBD1. With 6 bases clipped from V and 4 bases from J, the junction kept 2 bases outside the gene matches. Germline CDR1 reads LNHNV; CDR2 reads YYDKDF (reference sequence). The length of the CDR3 is 14 residues. Full variable domain (rest looked up from reference TRBV15 and TRBJ1-4): DAMVIQNPRYQVTQFGKPVTLSCSQTLNHNVMYWYQQKSSQAPKLLFHYYDKDFNNEADTPDNFQSRRPNTSFCFLDIRSPGLGDTAMYLCATRDRGDNEKLFFGSGTQLSVL.

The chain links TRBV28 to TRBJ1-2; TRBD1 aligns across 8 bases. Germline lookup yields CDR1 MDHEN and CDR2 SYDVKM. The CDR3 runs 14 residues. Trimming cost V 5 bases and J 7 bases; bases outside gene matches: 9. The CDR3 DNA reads TGTGCCAGCAGTCCCCACCGGGACAGGATTGGCTACACCTTC. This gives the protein CASSPHRDRIGYTF.

In DNA form, the CDR3 reads TGTGCCAGCAGCCAAGACGTAGCGGGAGTCACAGATACGCAGTATTTT. Translated: CASSQDVAGVTDTQYF. The chain uses TRBV3-1 (or the pseudogene TRBV3-2) and TRBJ2-3; 9 nucleotides agree with TRBD2. J lost 2 bases, V lost 0 bases, and 3 bases had no gene match. CDR3 length: 16 residues. Per the germline V gene, CDR1 is LGHDT and CDR2 is YNNKEL (reference sequence).

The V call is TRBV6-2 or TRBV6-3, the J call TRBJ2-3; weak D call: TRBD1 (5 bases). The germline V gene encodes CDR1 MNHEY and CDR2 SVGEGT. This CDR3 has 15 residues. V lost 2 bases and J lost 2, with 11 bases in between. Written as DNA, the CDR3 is TGTGCCAGCAGTTACCCTCAGGGATTCACAGATACGCAGTATTTT. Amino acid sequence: CASSYPQGFTDTQYF.

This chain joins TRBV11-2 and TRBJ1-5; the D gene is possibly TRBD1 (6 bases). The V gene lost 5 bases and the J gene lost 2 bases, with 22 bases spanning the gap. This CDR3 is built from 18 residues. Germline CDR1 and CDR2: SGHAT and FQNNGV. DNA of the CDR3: TGTGCCAGCAGCCCTGGGGGGGGAGGGACAACGGGCAATCAGCCCCAGCATTTT. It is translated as CASSPGGGGTTGNQPQHF.

Here the CDR3 reads CASSPLRGRAGNEQFF. As DNA, the CDR3 is TGTGCCAGCAGCCCCCTGCGCGGGAGGGCCGGTAATGAGCAGTTCTTC. The chain is built from TRBV11-2 and TRBJ2-1, with 9 bases lining up with TRBD2. With 5 bases clipped from V and 7 bases from J, the junction kept 12 bases outside the gene matches. Looked up from germline, CDR1 is SGHAT and CDR2 is FQNNGV. This CDR3 comprises 16 residues.

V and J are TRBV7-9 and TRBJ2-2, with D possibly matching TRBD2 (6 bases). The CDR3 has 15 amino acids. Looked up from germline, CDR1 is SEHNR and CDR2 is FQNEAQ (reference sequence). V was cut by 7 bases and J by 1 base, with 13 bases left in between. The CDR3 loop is CASISSGLNTGELFF. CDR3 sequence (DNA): TGTGCCAGCATCTCAAGCGGGCTGAACACCGGGGAGCTGTTTTTT.

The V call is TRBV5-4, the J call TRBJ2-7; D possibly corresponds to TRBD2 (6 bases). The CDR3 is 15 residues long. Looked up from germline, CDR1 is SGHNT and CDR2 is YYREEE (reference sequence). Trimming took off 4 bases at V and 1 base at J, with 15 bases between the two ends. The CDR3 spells CASSPRERGSYEQYF. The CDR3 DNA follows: TGTGCCAGCAGCCCCCGGGAGCGAGGGTCCTACGAGCAGTACTTC.

The CDR3 region has the DNA TGTGCCAGCAGCCCGGGGGCCAACGTCCTGACTTTC. Its translation: CASSPGANVLTF. The chain has TRBV5-4 and TRBJ2-6, with unresolved D. The V and J ends lost 4 bases and 4 bases respectively, with 3 bases between them. This CDR3 has 12 amino acids. The V gene's germline CDR1 is SGHNT and CDR2 YYREEE (reference sequence).

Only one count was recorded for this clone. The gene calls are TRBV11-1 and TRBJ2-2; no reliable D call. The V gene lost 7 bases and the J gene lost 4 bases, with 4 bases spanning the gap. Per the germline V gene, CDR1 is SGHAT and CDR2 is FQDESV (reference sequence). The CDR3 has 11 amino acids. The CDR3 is CASTITGELFF. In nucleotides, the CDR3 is TGTGCCAGCACCATCACCGGGGAGCTGTTTTTT.

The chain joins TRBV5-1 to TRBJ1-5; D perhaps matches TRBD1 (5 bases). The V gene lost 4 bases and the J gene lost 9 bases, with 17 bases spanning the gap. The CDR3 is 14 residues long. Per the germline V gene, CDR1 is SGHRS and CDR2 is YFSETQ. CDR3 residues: CASSLTGDGRPQHF. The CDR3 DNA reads TGCGCCAGCAGCCTCACGGGGGACGGGCGGCCCCAGCATTTT.

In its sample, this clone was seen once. DNA for the CDR3: TGTGCCAGCAGCCAAGATCCGCCGGGAGGGGTAGTTATCGAGCAGTACTTC. Encoded protein: CASSQDPPGGVVIEQYF. The chain employs TRBV3-1 (or the pseudogene TRBV3-2) and TRBJ2-7; 8 nucleotides align to TRBD2. The CDR3 extends over 17 amino acids. Germline V lookup: CDR1 LGHDT, CDR2 YNNKEL (reference sequence). V lost 0 bases and J lost 6; bases outside the gene matches: 13.

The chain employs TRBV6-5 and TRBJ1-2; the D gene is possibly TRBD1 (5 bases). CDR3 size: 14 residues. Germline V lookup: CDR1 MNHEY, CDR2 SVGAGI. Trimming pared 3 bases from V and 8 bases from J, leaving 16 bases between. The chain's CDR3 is CASSYRGVSGGYTF. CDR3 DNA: TGTGCCAGCAGTTATCGGGGGGTTTCGGGAGGCTACACCTTC.